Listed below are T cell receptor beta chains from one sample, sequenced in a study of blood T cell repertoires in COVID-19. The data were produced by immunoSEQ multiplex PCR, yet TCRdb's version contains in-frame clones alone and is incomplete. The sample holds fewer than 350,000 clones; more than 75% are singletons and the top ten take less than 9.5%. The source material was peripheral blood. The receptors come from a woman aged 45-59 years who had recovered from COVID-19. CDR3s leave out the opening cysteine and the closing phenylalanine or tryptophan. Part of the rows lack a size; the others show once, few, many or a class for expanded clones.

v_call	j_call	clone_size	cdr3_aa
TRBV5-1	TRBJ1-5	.	ASSLGTAGPQH
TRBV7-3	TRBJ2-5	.	ASSPHPGWETQY
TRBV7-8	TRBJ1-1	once	ASSLVGRGNEAF
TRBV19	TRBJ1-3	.	ASTRGSSGNTIY
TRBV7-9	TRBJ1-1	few	ASSSLGGMNTEAF
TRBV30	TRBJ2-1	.	AWRGSGRKGEQF
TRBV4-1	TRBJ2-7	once	ASSRGQGGDSYEQY
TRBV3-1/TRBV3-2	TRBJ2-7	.	ASSQEYSEQY
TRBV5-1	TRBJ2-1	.	ASSATSGSYNEQF
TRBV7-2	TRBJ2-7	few	ASSKGTSRGIDPYEQY
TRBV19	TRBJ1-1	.	ASSMLGEAF
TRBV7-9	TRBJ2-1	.	ASSLDSLGSLFYNEQF
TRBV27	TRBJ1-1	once	ASSSGFVAF
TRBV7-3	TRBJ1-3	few	ASSLTGGDTIY
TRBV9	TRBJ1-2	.	ASSVGGIGGFLYGYT
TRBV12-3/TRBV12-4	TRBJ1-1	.	ASSPLTTEAF
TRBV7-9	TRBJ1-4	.	ASSLETGTNEKLF
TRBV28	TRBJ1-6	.	ASSPYVGPLH
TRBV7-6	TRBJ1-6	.	ASSRGRDSNSPLH
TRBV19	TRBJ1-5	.	ASSPGQGASQPQH
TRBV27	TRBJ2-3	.	ASSSFTDTQY
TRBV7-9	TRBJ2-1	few	ASSFETSGGNEQF
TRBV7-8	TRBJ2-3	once	ASSRGLAGITDTQY
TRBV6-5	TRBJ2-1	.	ASSYRSGGEQF
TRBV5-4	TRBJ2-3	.	ASSPKLVTQDTQY
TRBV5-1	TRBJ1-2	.	ASTTVGGANYGYT